The 28 T cell receptor beta chains listed next were all sequenced from one sample in a study of cytomegalovirus exposure and HLA in healthy donors. In the PCR, 60 Vbeta and 13 Jbeta primers were used. Produced via immunoSEQ multiplex PCR; TCRdb's table is partial and in-frame only. This sample has roughly 120,000 clones, with under 85% found just once. Material for sequencing was PBMCs. The receptors come from a woman aged 40 to 50 in good health and CMV-seropositive.

This rearrangement joins TRBV19 to TRBJ1-1; no firm D call. Trimming removed 7 bases from V and 1 base from J, with 16 bases in between. Germline CDR1 and CDR2: LNHDA and SQIVND (reference sequence). The CDR3 contains 15 residues. CDR3 residues: CASINLAGANTEAFF. The CDR3 DNA reads TGTGCCAGTATCAATCTTGCGGGTGCGAACACTGAAGCTTTCTTT.

V gene TRBV7-3 combines with J gene TRBJ2-7; TRBD1 aligns across 9 bases. Trimming cost V 0 bases and J 4 bases; bases outside gene matches: 4. Germline values: CDR1 SGHTA, CDR2 FQGTGA. The CDR3 loop spans 15 amino acids. The DNA for the CDR3 is TGTGCCAGCAGCTTAACGACAGGGGGAAGGTACGAGCAGTACTTC. It specifies CASSLTTGGRYEQYF. Looking up the rest from reference TRBV7-3 and TRBJ2-7 gives the full variable domain: GAGVSQTPSNKVTEKGKYVELRCDPISGHTALYWYRQSLGQGPEFLIYFQGTGAADDSGLPNDRFFAVRPEGSVSTLKIQRTERGDSAVYLCASSLTTGGRYEQYFGPGTRLTVT.

The chain combines TRBV6-1 with TRBJ2-1; maybe TRBD2 (5 bases). The CDR3 contains 16 residues. With 0 bases removed from V and 2 bases from J, the gap between germline ends came to 11 bases. CDR1 and CDR2 from the germline V gene are MNHNS and SASEGT. The CDR3 reads CASSEAARVPYNEQFF. The CDR3 nucleotides read TGTGCCAGCAGTGAAGCAGCGAGGGTCCCCTACAATGAGCAGTTCTTC.

This sequence joins TRBV7-9 and TRBJ2-7; D not resolved. This CDR3 region has 12 residues. V gave up 8 bases and J gave up 2 bases, with 10 bases separating them. The germline CDR1 and CDR2 sequences are SEHNR and FQNEAQ (reference sequence). The CDR3 reads CASGLKTYEQYF. As DNA, the CDR3 is TGTGCCAGCGGGCTGAAGACCTACGAGCAGTACTTC.

The chain has TRBV12-1 and TRBJ2-1; the table assigns TRBD2, which was not confirmed against the DNA. TRBV12-1 counts as a pseudogene. This CDR3 comprises 16 residues. The CDR3, as DNA: TGTGCCGGCAGCGTCCGACTAGCGGGTTCCCTAAATGAGCAGTTCTTC. Translation gives CAGSVRLAGSLNEQFF.

The V and J genes are TRBV7-8 and TRBJ2-7; 9 bases map to TRBD2. Germline lookup yields CDR1 SGHVS and CDR2 FQNEAQ. This CDR3 is 14 amino acids long. Trimming at V came to 1 base and at J to 5 bases, leaving 3 bases not matched to a gene. CDR3 in amino acids: CASSLEGLANEQYF. CDR3 bases: TGTGCCAGCAGCTTAGAGGGACTAGCTAACGAGCAGTACTTC. The whole variable domain, filled in from reference TRBV7-8 and TRBJ2-7, reads GAGVSQSPRYKVAKRGQDVALRCDPISGHVSLFWYQQALGQGPEFLTYFQNEAQLDKSGLPSDRFFAERPEGSVSTLKIQRTQQEDSAVYLCASSLEGLANEQYFGPGTRLTVT.

The chain links TRBV5-6 to TRBJ2-5, with TRBD1 matching over 7 bases. The J call is uncertain, as TRBJ2-7 better fits the DNA end. The CDR3 spans 16 residues. The germline CDR1 and CDR2 sequences are SGHDT and YYEEEE. CDR3 region: CASSRQGVELIGEQYF. For the CDR3, the DNA is TGTGCCAGCAGCCGGCAGGGGGTGGAACTGATAGGCGAGCAGTACTTC.

CDR3 protein: CASSLGPPGETQYF. In nucleotides, the CDR3 is TGTGCCAGCAGCCTAGGACCACCGGGGGAGACCCAGTACTTC. The chain recombines TRBV28 with TRBJ2-5; perhaps TRBD2 as D (5 bases). CDR1 MDHEN and CDR2 SYDVKM come from the germline V gene. The CDR3 consists of 14 residues. With 6 bases removed from V and 5 bases from J, the gap between germline ends came to 16 bases.

This clone was found a few times. V is TRBV2 and J is TRBJ1-5, with 10 bases aligning to TRBD1. This CDR3 region has 14 residues. The J segment lost 5 bases and the V segment lost 4 bases, leaving 2 bases of the junction unmatched. CDR1 and CDR2 (germline): SNHLY, FYNNEI. Here the CDR3 reads CASSGQGAHQPQHF. For the CDR3, the DNA is TGTGCCAGCAGTGGACAGGGGGCTCATCAGCCCCAGCATTTT.

The chain combines TRBV11-2 with TRBJ1-1, with TRBD1 identical over 7 bases. With V trimmed by 6 bases and J by 4 bases, 11 bases remained unmatched. Germline V gives CDR1 SGHAT, CDR2 FQNNGV. The CDR3 covers 15 residues. The CDR3 spells CASRQDTGAGTEAFF. In DNA form, the CDR3 reads TGTGCCAGCAGGCAAGATACAGGGGCGGGCACTGAAGCTTTCTTT.

The chain's CDR3 is CASRAQGGSTDTQYF. The DNA of the CDR3 is TGTGCCAGCAGAGCACAGGGGGGTAGCACAGATACGCAGTATTTT. The rearrangement uses TRBV6-1 and TRBJ2-3, with 8 bases lining up with TRBD1. The V gene's germline CDR1 is MNHNS and CDR2 SASEGT. The CDR3 spans 15 residues. Trimming cost V 6 bases and J 0 bases; bases outside gene matches: 5.

This chain connects TRBV6-5 to TRBJ2-5, with D possibly TRBD2 on 6 matching bases. The CDR3 is made up of 12 amino acids. The germline V and J ends were trimmed by 6 bases and 5 bases, with 10 bases remaining between them. Germline CDR1 and CDR2: MNHEY and SVGAGI. The CDR3 here is CASRSEGETQYF. DNA of the CDR3: TGTGCCAGCAGATCGGAGGGGGAGACCCAGTACTTC.

J is TRBJ2-7 and V is TRBV5-1, with 8 bases aligning to TRBD1. V lost 0 bases and J lost 4; bases outside the gene matches: 9. The CDR3 is 16 residues long. Germline-derived CDR1 and CDR2 are SGHRS and YFSETQ. The CDR3: CASSLESTGGGYEQYF. The CDR3 DNA is TGCGCCAGCAGCTTGGAGTCTACAGGGGGTGGGTACGAGCAGTACTTC.

This clone was observed a few times. The J gene is TRBJ2-1, the V gene TRBV12-5; D not certain. Germline V gene lookup returns CDR1 LGHNT and CDR2 FRNRAP. The length of the CDR3 is 14 residues. Between the trimmed V and J ends, which lost 8 bases and 9 bases, there was a span of 20 bases. CDR3 sequence (DNA): TGTGCTAGTACGAGGTCGACTCCTTTGGGTGAGCAGTTCTTC. This gives the protein CASTRSTPLGEQFF.

The V and J genes are TRBV27 and TRBJ2-1, with TRBD2 matching 15 bases. The CDR3 contains 15 residues. Germline V gene data show CDR1 as MNHEY and CDR2 as SMNVEV (reference sequence). The V segment lost 5 bases and the J segment 10 bases; nucleotides outside the gene matches: 6. As DNA, the CDR3 is TGTGCCAGCAGTCGGACTAGCGGGAGGGAAGACGAGCAGTTCTTC. Its translation is CASSRTSGREDEQFF.

J is TRBJ2-5 and V is TRBV5-1, with TRBD2 identical over 12 bases. The CDR3 totals 16 residues. V was pared by 4 bases and J by 2 bases, with 6 bases of the junction left unmatched. Germline loops: CDR1 SGHRS, CDR2 YFSETQ. CDR3 region: CASSIGLAGSQETQYF. The CDR3 region has the DNA TGCGCCAGCAGCATAGGACTAGCGGGGTCACAAGAGACCCAGTACTTC. Drawing the rest from reference TRBV5-1 and TRBJ2-5, the complete variable domain is KAGVTQTPRYLIKTRGQQVTLSCSPISGHRSVSWYQQTPGQGLQFLFEYFSETQRNKGNFPGRFSGRQFSNSRSEMNVSTLELGDSALYLCASSIGLAGSQETQYFGPGTRLLVL.

The J gene is TRBJ2-4, the V gene TRBV28, with D uncertain. Germline loops: CDR1 MDHEN, CDR2 SYDVKM. V lost 5 bases and J 6 bases, leaving 14 bases between the germline ends. The CDR3 has 14 residues. The DNA for the CDR3 is TGTGCCAGCAGTACCACCCGCGGTTCAAACATTCAGTACTTC. Translated: CASSTTRGSNIQYF.

The V and J genes are TRBV7-8 and TRBJ2-1; possible D gene TRBD1, 5 bases. V dropped 4 bases and J dropped 4 bases, with 17 bases sitting between them. CDR1 and CDR2 (germline): SGHVS, FQNEAQ. CDR3 length equals 16 residues. Here the CDR3 DNA reads TGTGCCAGCAGCTCAACCCCCAAAGGGGATTACAATGAGCAGTTCTTC. Its protein product is CASSSTPKGDYNEQFF.

The chain couples TRBV5-1 to TRBJ2-7, with D perhaps matching TRBD2 (5 bases). Germline CDR1 SGHRS, CDR2 YFSETQ. CDR3 length: 16 residues. Trimming pared 0 bases from V and 5 bases from J, leaving 18 bases between. The DNA of the CDR3 is TGCGCCAGCAGCTTGGTACGGGGTATGTCATCCCACGAGCAGTACTTC. It encodes CASSLVRGMSSHEQYF. The whole variable domain, filled in from reference TRBV5-1 and TRBJ2-7, reads KAGVTQTPRYLIKTRGQQVTLSCSPISGHRSVSWYQQTPGQGLQFLFEYFSETQRNKGNFPGRFSGRQFSNSRSEMNVSTLELGDSALYLCASSLVRGMSSHEQYFGPGTRLTVT.

This chain links TRBV27 with TRBJ2-7; tentatively, D is TRBD2 (6 bases). Germline CDR1 is MNHEY and CDR2 is SMNVEV (reference sequence). V was shortened by 1 base and J by 5 bases, with 18 bases between the two germline ends. The CDR3 length is 16 residues. CDR3 amino acids: CASSLFGSSPWDEQYF. The CDR3 DNA sequence: TGTGCCAGCAGTTTATTCGGGAGTTCCCCCTGGGACGAGCAGTACTTC.

This clone has only a few counts. This chain links TRBV10-1 with TRBJ2-7, with D possibly being TRBD2 (6 bases). The length of the CDR3 is 14 residues. Trimming removed 3 bases at V and 6 bases at J, with 15 bases between. The germline gives CDR1 WNHNN, CDR2 SYGVQD (reference sequence). CDR3 sequence: CASSEFRGFGEQYF. The CDR3 DNA reads as TGCGCCAGCAGTGAATTCCGGGGGTTTGGCGAGCAGTACTTC.

This clone came up a few times. This rearrangement joins TRBV5-1 to TRBJ2-7; D is ambiguous. Germline CDR1 reads SGHRS; CDR2 reads YFSETQ. The CDR3 is 13 residues long. With 0 bases removed from V and 3 bases from J, the gap between germline ends came to 7 bases. The DNA of the CDR3 is TGCGCCAGCAGCTTGGACAGTGTCTACGAGCAGTACTTC. Amino acids: CASSLDSVYEQYF. The full variable domain, with the rest looked up from reference TRBV5-1 and TRBJ2-7, is KAGVTQTPRYLIKTRGQQVTLSCSPISGHRSVSWYQQTPGQGLQFLFEYFSETQRNKGNFPGRFSGRQFSNSRSEMNVSTLELGDSALYLCASSLDSVYEQYFGPGTRLTVT.

The genes are TRBV18 and TRBJ2-3, with D hard to call. Germline lookup yields CDR1 KGHSH and CDR2 LQKENI. V was trimmed by 6 bases and J by 6 bases, leaving 7 bases between them. The CDR3 totals 11 residues. DNA of the CDR3: TGTGCCAGCTCCGGTAGCGATACGCAGTATTTT. Its translation: CASSGSDTQYF.

Only a few counts were recorded for this clone. The gene calls are TRBV6-4 and TRBJ2-3, with unresolved D. V was cut by 0 bases and J by 1 base, with 11 bases left in between. CDR1 is MRHNA and CDR2 is SNTAGT in the germline V gene. This CDR3 has 16 amino acids. The CDR3 DNA is TGTGCCAGCAGTGACTCGGCGTCGAGCGGCACAGATACGCAGTATTTT. This gives the protein CASSDSASSGTDTQYF.

The chain employs TRBV7-9 and TRBJ2-3, with D possibly matching TRBD1 (6 bases). Trimming left V 1 base short and J 3 bases short, with 11 bases between. Germline values: CDR1 SEHNR, CDR2 FQNEAQ (reference sequence). The CDR3 totals 15 residues. The CDR3 DNA reads TGTGCCAGCAGCTTAGATGGGGGCGGGACAGATACGCAGTATTTT. It encodes CASSLDGGGTDTQYF.

V and J are TRBV5-4 and TRBJ1-1; TRBD1 matches 9 bases. The CDR3 is made up of 15 amino acids. Germline trimming cut 2 bases from V and 2 bases from J; bases unmatched to any gene: 4. The germline V gene encodes CDR1 SGHNT and CDR2 YYREEE (reference sequence). CDR3 amino acids: CASSLTQGANTEAFF. The CDR3 DNA is TGTGCCAGCAGCTTAACACAGGGGGCAAACACTGAAGCTTTCTTT.

The chain recombines TRBV5-1 with TRBJ2-2, with 7 bases that match TRBD1. The CDR3 is made up of 15 amino acids. The trim removed 0 bases at V and 5 bases at J, leaving 4 bases unmatched. Per the germline V gene, CDR1 is SGHRS and CDR2 is YFSETQ. CDR3 in amino acids: CASSLGQGITGELFF. CDR3 in DNA: TGCGCCAGCAGCTTGGGACAGGGAATAACCGGGGAGCTGTTTTTT.

The chain is built from TRBV5-1 and TRBJ2-7, with 7 bases aligning to TRBD1. The germline CDR1 and CDR2 sequences are SGHRS and YFSETQ. The CDR3 contains 13 residues. With V trimmed by 2 bases and J by 5 bases, 4 bases remained unmatched. This chain's CDR3 is CASSLRQGHEQYF. In DNA form, the CDR3 reads TGCGCCAGCAGCTTAAGACAGGGCCACGAGCAGTACTTC. The complete variable domain, with remaining parts taken from reference TRBV5-1 and TRBJ2-7, reads KAGVTQTPRYLIKTRGQQVTLSCSPISGHRSVSWYQQTPGQGLQFLFEYFSETQRNKGNFPGRFSGRQFSNSRSEMNVSTLELGDSALYLCASSLRQGHEQYFGPGTRLTVT.